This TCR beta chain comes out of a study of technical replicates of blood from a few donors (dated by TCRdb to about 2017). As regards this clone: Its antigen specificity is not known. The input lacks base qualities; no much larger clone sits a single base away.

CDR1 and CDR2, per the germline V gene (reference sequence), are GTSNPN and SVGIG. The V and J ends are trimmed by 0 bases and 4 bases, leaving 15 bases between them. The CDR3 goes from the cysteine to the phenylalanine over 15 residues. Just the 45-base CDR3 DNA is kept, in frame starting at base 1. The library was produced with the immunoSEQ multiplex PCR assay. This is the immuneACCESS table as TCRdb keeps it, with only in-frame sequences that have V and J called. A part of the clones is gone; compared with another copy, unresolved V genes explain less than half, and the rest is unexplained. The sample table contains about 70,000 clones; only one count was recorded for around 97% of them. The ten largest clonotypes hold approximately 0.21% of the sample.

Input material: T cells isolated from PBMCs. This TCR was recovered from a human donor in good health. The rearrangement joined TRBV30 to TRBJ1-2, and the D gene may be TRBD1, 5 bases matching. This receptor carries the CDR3 CAWSVQAGSIYGYTF. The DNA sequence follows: TGTGCCTGGAGTGTACAGGCAGGGTCCATCTATGGCTACACCTTC.